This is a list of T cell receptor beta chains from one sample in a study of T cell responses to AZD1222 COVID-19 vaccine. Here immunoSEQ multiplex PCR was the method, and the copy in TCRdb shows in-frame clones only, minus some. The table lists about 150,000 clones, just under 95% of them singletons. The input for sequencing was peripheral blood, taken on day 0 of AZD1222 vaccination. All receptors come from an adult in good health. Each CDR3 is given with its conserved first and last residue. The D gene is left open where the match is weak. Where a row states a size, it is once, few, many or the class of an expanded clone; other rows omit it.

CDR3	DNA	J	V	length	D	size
CASSPQDSNSPLHF	TGTGCCAGCTCTCCCCAGGATTCCAATTCACCCCTCCACTTT	TRBJ1-6	TRBV28	14	.	once
CASRFTPSGNTIYF	TGTGCCAGCAGATTTACACCGTCTGGAAACACCATATATTTT	TRBJ1-3	TRBV5-4	14	.	.
CASSLGVANNEQFF	TGTGCCAGCAGCCTAGGGGTAGCGAACAATGAGCAGTTCTTC	TRBJ2-1	TRBV9	14	.	once
CASSTGTPGGYTF	TGTGCCAGCAGTACCGGGACCCCGGGGGGCTACACCTTC	TRBJ1-2	TRBV11-2	13	.	.
CASSLGTGELNIQYF	TGTGCCAGCAGTTTAGGGACAGGGGAGCTGAACATTCAGTACTTC	TRBJ2-4	TRBV6-5	15	TRBD1	.
CASSVRDRSPGTEAFF	TGTGCCAGCAGCGTACGGGATAGATCTCCCGGCACTGAAGCTTTCTTT	TRBJ1-1	TRBV7-2	16	.	.
CASSLSTSGRDFRKTQYF	TGTGCCAGCAGCTTGTCGACTAGCGGGAGGGATTTTAGGAAGACCCAGTACTTC	TRBJ2-5	TRBV11-2	18	TRBD2	.
CASRYQGARETQYF	TGTGCCAGCAGGTATCAGGGGGCGCGTGAGACCCAGTACTTC	TRBJ2-5	TRBV6-6	14	TRBD1	.
CASTNYPKNIQYF	TGTGCCAGTACCAATTATCCCAAAAACATTCAGTACTTC	TRBJ2-4	TRBV19	13	.	.
CASSPSFIRTSGDRQNIQYF	TGTGCCAGCAGTCCCTCGTTTATTCGGACTAGCGGGGACCGACAAAACATTCAGTACTTC	TRBJ2-4	TRBV27	20	TRBD2	.
CASSGVTGKGGYINQPQHF	TGTGCCAGCAGTGGAGTGACGGGGAAAGGGGGATATATAAATCAGCCCCAGCATTTT	TRBJ1-5	TRBV2	19	.	.
CASSMGQGAETQYF	TGTGCCAGCAGCATGGGACAGGGTGCAGAGACCCAGTACTTC	TRBJ2-5	TRBV7-9	14	TRBD1	.
CASRRLWLTSREQYF	TGTGCCAGCAGGAGATTATGGCTTACATCGCGCGAGCAGTACTTC	TRBJ2-7	TRBV28	15	.	.
CASSVGAYGYTF	TGTGCCAGTAGTGTCGGAGCCTATGGCTACACCTTC	TRBJ1-2	TRBV19	12	.	once
CASGLRGNYGYTF	TGTGCTAGTGGTTTGAGGGGGAACTATGGCTACACCTTC	TRBJ1-2	TRBV12-5	13	.	.
CASSQVDLGISGNTIYF	TGCGCCAGCAGCCAAGTCGACCTGGGAATCTCTGGAAACACCATATATTTT	TRBJ1-3	TRBV4-1	17	.	.
CASSISGQGNQPQHF	TGTGCCAGTAGTATCTCCGGACAGGGTAATCAGCCCCAGCATTTT	TRBJ1-5	TRBV19	15	TRBD1	.
CASSQDRAAVNSPLHF	TGTGCCAGCAGCCAGGACAGGGCCGCGGTCAATTCACCCCTCCACTTT	TRBJ1-6	TRBV5-4	16	TRBD1	.
CASSMGGRAYLETQYF	TGTGCCAGTAGTATGGGCGGGAGAGCTTACTTAGAGACCCAGTACTTC	TRBJ2-5	TRBV19	16	TRBD2	.
CASVGGSGSPLHF	TGTGCCAGCGTGGGGGGATCGGGTTCACCCCTCCACTTT	TRBJ1-6	TRBV2	13	.	.
CAWRGTSGRTGEQYF	TGTGCCTGGAGGGGGACTAGCGGGAGAACGGGAGAGCAGTACTTC	TRBJ2-7	TRBV30	15	TRBD2	.
CASSMGGLNTEAFF	TGTGCCAGTAGTATGGGCGGATTGAACACTGAAGCTTTCTTT	TRBJ1-1	TRBV19	14	.	.
CASSPTGTRYEQYF	TGTGCCAGCAGCCCTACCGGGACTAGGTACGAGCAGTACTTC	TRBJ2-7	TRBV9	14	TRBD2	.